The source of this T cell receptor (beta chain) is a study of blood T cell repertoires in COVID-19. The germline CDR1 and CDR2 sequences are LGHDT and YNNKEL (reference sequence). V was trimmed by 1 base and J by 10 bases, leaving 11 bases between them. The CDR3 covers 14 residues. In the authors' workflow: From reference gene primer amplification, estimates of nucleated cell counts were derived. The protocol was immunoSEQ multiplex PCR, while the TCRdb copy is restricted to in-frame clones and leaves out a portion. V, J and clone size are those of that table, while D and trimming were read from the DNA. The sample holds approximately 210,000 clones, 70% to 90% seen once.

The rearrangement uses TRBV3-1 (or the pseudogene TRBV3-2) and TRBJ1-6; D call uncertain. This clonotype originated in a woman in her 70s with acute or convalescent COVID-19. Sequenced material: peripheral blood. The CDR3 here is CASSQGAEGSPLHF. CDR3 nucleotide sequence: TGTGCCAGCAGCCAAGGGGCGGAGGGATCACCCCTCCACTTT.